This TCR beta chain was profiled in a study of shared clonotypes between healthy human individuals. Generated by immunoSEQ multiplex PCR, the TCRdb table keeps only in-frame clones and is missing some. The sample lists millions of clones, more than 85% seen once, with about 0.37% in the top ten. Naive CD4+ cells were CD45RA-selected; the remaining cells were memory. Sample: naive CD4+ T cells from PBMCs. Subset reported: CD45RA+ positively selected. The clonotype comes from a man aged 18-30 years in good health. Some clones in this sample may be carry-over from other donors' samples.

The CDR3 sequence: CASSQSLGTNEKLFF. In DNA form, the CDR3 reads TGTGCCAGCTCACAGTCCCTGGGAACTAATGAAAAACTGTTTTTT. The chain combines TRBV18 with TRBJ1-4, with D unclear. Germline CDR1 KGHSH, CDR2 LQKENI. This CDR3 is built from 15 residues. The V end was cut by 4 bases, the J end by 1 base, with 10 bases between. Supplemented by reference TRBV18 and TRBJ1-4, the full variable domain reads NAGVMQNPRHLVRRRGQEARLRCSPMKGHSHVYWYRQLPEEGLKFMVYLQKENIIDESGMPKERFSAEFPKEGPSILRIQQVVRGDSAAYFCASSQSLGTNEKLFFGSGTQLSVL.